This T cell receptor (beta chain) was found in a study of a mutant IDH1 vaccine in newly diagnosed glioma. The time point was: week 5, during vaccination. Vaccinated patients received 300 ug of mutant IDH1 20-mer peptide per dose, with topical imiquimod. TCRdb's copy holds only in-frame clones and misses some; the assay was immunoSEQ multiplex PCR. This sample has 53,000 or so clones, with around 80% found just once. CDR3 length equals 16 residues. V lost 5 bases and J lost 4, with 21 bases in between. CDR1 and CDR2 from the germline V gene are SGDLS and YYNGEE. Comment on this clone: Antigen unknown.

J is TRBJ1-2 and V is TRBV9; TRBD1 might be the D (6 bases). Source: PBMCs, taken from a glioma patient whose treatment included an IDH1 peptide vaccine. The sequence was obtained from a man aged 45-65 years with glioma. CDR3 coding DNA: TGTGCCAGCAGTCCAGCAGCCGGGGGGCAAGGCTATGGCTACACCTTC. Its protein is CASSPAAGGQGYGYTF.